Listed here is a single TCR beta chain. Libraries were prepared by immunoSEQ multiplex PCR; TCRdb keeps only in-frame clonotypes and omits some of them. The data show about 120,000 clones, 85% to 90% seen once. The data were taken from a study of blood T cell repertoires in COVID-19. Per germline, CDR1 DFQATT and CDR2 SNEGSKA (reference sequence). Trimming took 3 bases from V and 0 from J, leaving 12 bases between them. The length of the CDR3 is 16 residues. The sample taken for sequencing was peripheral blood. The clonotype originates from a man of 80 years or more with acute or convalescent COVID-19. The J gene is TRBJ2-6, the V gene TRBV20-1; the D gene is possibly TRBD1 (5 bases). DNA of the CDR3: TGCAGTGCTAGTTTGTACGACAGCTCTGGGGCCAACGTCCTGACTTTC. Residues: CSASLYDSSGANVLTF.